This T cell receptor (beta chain) was identified in a study of shared clonotypes between healthy human individuals. As regards this clone: Antigen specificity is unknown.

Study conclusions and caveats: Clonotype sharing among donors was expected to depend on sequencing depth. The sharing of 4% to 5.5% of naive CD4 clonotypes was seen across a handful of donors.

The CDR3 loop spans 16 amino acids. The germline gives CDR1 PRHDT, CDR2 FYEKMQ (reference sequence). The germline V and J ends were trimmed by 4 bases and 2 bases, with 17 bases remaining between them. CD45RO negativity and positive selection for CCR7 defined naive CD8 cells, a population that excluded terminally differentiated effector memory CD45RA+ cells. Genomic DNA per cell subset filled all wells of several immunoSEQ plates. Profiling relied on immunoSEQ multiplex PCR, and the TCRdb table lists in-frame clones only, not all of them. This table holds about 2,200,000 clones, just over 90% found once.

What was sequenced was naive CD8+ T cells from PBMCs. This clonotype originated in a man aged 18 to 29 in good health. Some clones in this sample may be carry-over from other donors' samples. V usage is TRBV13 and J usage is TRBJ2-5; possible D gene TRBD2, 6 bases. Written as DNA, the CDR3 is TGTGCCAGCAGCTCTAACACTTTAGCGGAGCAAGAGACCCAGTACTTC. This gives the protein CASSSNTLAEQETQYF.